A selection of T cell receptor beta chains follows, all from one sample in a study of blood T cell repertoires in COVID-19. Some clones are missing from TCRdb's copy, which holds only in-frame ones; the method was immunoSEQ multiplex PCR. The sample gives 200,000 to 250,000 clones, roughly 84% of which show up once; about 10% is in the top ten. Material: peripheral blood. The receptors come from an elderly woman with COVID-19, enrolled during active disease. Both conserved end residues are part of each CDR3. Fields, in order: clone size, D gene, V gene, J gene, CDR3 DNA, CDR3 protein. A D gene is named only where the DNA matches it firmly. Some rows have no size entry. The others give once, few or many, or a class for an expanded clone.

clone_size: NA; d_call: NA; v_call: TRBV19; j_call: TRBJ2-7; cdr3_nt: TGTGCCAGTTCTGCCGAGGCGTCGTACGAGCAGTACTTC; cdr3_aa: CASSAEASYEQYF
clone_size: once; d_call: TRBD1; v_call: TRBV25-1; j_call: TRBJ1-5; cdr3_nt: TGTGCCAGCAGCCCTTTAACCGACAGGGACAATCAGCCCCAGCATTTT; cdr3_aa: CASSPLTDRDNQPQHF
clone_size: few; d_call: NA; v_call: TRBV20-1; j_call: TRBJ1-4; cdr3_nt: TGCAGTGCTCCTCAGGGGGAAAAACTGTTTTTT; cdr3_aa: CSAPQGEKLFF
clone_size: NA; d_call: TRBD2; v_call: TRBV6-5; j_call: TRBJ2-2; cdr3_nt: TGTGCCACCAGCTCGGGGGGGCGGAACACCGGGGAGCTGTTTTTT; cdr3_aa: CATSSGGRNTGELFF
clone_size: NA; d_call: TRBD2; v_call: TRBV7-2; j_call: TRBJ2-3; cdr3_nt: TGTGCCAGCAGAATGGCGGGGGGCGATCAAGCTACGCAGTATTTT; cdr3_aa: CASRMAGGDQATQYF
clone_size: NA; d_call: TRBD1; v_call: TRBV5-1; j_call: TRBJ1-2; cdr3_nt: TGCGCCAGCAGCCCGCGACAGGGTCGCGGCTACACCTTC; cdr3_aa: CASSPRQGRGYTF
clone_size: many; d_call: TRBD1; v_call: TRBV7-9; j_call: TRBJ1-1; cdr3_nt: TGTGCCAGCAGCTTAGAAGGGACAGGGCCGGGGGGAGCTTTCTTT; cdr3_aa: CASSLEGTGPGGAFF
clone_size: NA; d_call: NA; v_call: TRBV12-3/TRBV12-4; j_call: TRBJ1-1; cdr3_nt: TGTGCCAGCAGTTTCCAGGGCGGCACTGAAGCTTTCTTT; cdr3_aa: CASSFQGGTEAFF
clone_size: NA; d_call: NA; v_call: TRBV11-2; j_call: TRBJ2-7; cdr3_nt: TGTGCCAGCAGCGAAGAATTGAGTCTCCCCTACGAGCAGTACTTC; cdr3_aa: CASSEELSLPYEQYF
clone_size: NA; d_call: NA; v_call: TRBV21-1; j_call: TRBJ1-2; cdr3_nt: TGTGCCAGCATTTTATTAGTCGGCTACACCTTC; cdr3_aa: CASILLVGYTF
clone_size: few; d_call: TRBD1; v_call: TRBV6-2/TRBV6-3; j_call: TRBJ1-6; cdr3_nt: TGTGCCAGCAGTATAAACCGGGACAGGGGAATTAATTCACCCCTCCACTTT; cdr3_aa: CASSINRDRGINSPLHF
clone_size: NA; d_call: TRBD1; v_call: TRBV9; j_call: TRBJ2-5; cdr3_nt: TGTGCCAGCAGCGCTTCAGGGGGCGCTGGAGAGACCCAGTACTTC; cdr3_aa: CASSASGGAGETQYF
clone_size: NA; d_call: NA; v_call: TRBV11-2; j_call: TRBJ1-2; cdr3_nt: TGTGCCAGCAGCTCTCAGACAAGCTTCTATGGCTACACCTTC; cdr3_aa: CASSSQTSFYGYTF
clone_size: few; d_call: NA; v_call: TRBV4-3; j_call: TRBJ1-6; cdr3_nt: TGCGCCAGCAGCCAAGCCACAGGGCAAGATTCACCCCTCCACTTT; cdr3_aa: CASSQATGQDSPLHF
clone_size: NA; d_call: TRBD2; v_call: TRBV7-8; j_call: TRBJ2-5; cdr3_nt: TGTGCCAGCAGCTTAGCGGGGGGGGGAGAGACCCAGTACTTC; cdr3_aa: CASSLAGGGETQYF
clone_size: few; d_call: TRBD1; v_call: TRBV28; j_call: TRBJ1-1; cdr3_nt: TGTGCCAGCATTCCAGGGGGAACAGGGACTGAAGCTTTCTTT; cdr3_aa: CASIPGGTGTEAFF
clone_size: NA; d_call: TRBD2; v_call: TRBV6-2/TRBV6-3; j_call: TRBJ2-7; cdr3_nt: TGTGCCAGCAGTTGGGGACTAGCGGGCGAGCAGTACTTC; cdr3_aa: CASSWGLAGEQYF
clone_size: NA; d_call: TRBD1; v_call: TRBV15; j_call: TRBJ1-2; cdr3_nt: TGTGCCACCAGCAGAGGTCAGACAGGGGTCAACTATGGCTACACCTTC; cdr3_aa: CATSRGQTGVNYGYTF
clone_size: NA; d_call: TRBD1; v_call: TRBV6-5; j_call: TRBJ1-5; cdr3_nt: TGTGCCAGCACCCTGACAGGGGGATATCAGCCCCAGCATTTT; cdr3_aa: CASTLTGGYQPQHF
clone_size: NA; d_call: NA; v_call: TRBV3-1/TRBV3-2; j_call: TRBJ1-1; cdr3_nt: TGTGCCAGCAGCCATGGGGGCGCGCGTCTCAACACTGAAGCTTTCTTT; cdr3_aa: CASSHGGARLNTEAFF
clone_size: once; d_call: TRBD1; v_call: TRBV7-2; j_call: TRBJ1-1; cdr3_nt: TGTGCCAGCAGCTTCGACAGGGGTGGGGCTTTCTTT; cdr3_aa: CASSFDRGGAFF
clone_size: NA; d_call: NA; v_call: TRBV3-1/TRBV3-2; j_call: TRBJ1-4; cdr3_nt: TGTGCCAGCAGCCAAGATGGCGAAAAACTGTTTTTT; cdr3_aa: CASSQDGEKLFF
clone_size: NA; d_call: TRBD1; v_call: TRBV5-1; j_call: TRBJ1-1; cdr3_nt: TGCGCCAGCAGCTTGCAGGGGGCGTACACTGAAGCTTTCTTT; cdr3_aa: CASSLQGAYTEAFF
clone_size: few; d_call: NA; v_call: TRBV28; j_call: TRBJ1-4; cdr3_nt: TGTGCCAGCACCCCGGACAGATTCGGAGCAACTAATGAAAAACTGTTTTTT; cdr3_aa: CASTPDRFGATNEKLFF
clone_size: NA; d_call: TRBD1; v_call: TRBV5-1; j_call: TRBJ1-1; cdr3_nt: TGCGCCAGCAGCGGCCAGGGACAGCCCAGCACTGAAGCTTTCTTT; cdr3_aa: CASSGQGQPSTEAFF
clone_size: NA; d_call: NA; v_call: TRBV3-1/TRBV3-2; j_call: TRBJ2-2; cdr3_nt: TGTGCCAGCAGCGGGCTAGCGAGTAACACCGGGGAGCTGTTTTTT; cdr3_aa: CASSGLASNTGELFF
clone_size: few; d_call: NA; v_call: TRBV18; j_call: TRBJ2-5; cdr3_nt: TGTGCCAGCTCACCACAGGGCACAGGGGAGACCCAGTACTTC; cdr3_aa: CASSPQGTGETQYF
clone_size: NA; d_call: NA; v_call: TRBV6-5; j_call: TRBJ1-1; cdr3_nt: TGTGCCAGCAGTCCCCCGAGGGGGATGAACACTGAAGCTTTCTTT; cdr3_aa: CASSPPRGMNTEAFF
clone_size: NA; d_call: NA; v_call: TRBV6-5; j_call: TRBJ1-1; cdr3_nt: TGTGCCAGCAACGCTCCCGGGGGGCTGAACACTGAAGCTTTCTTT; cdr3_aa: CASNAPGGLNTEAFF
clone_size: NA; d_call: NA; v_call: TRBV10-3; j_call: TRBJ2-5; cdr3_nt: TGTGCCATCAGACAGGGAGAGACCCAGTACTTC; cdr3_aa: CAIRQGETQYF
clone_size: NA; d_call: NA; v_call: TRBV5-1; j_call: TRBJ2-7; cdr3_nt: TGCGCCAGCAGCTTCGTGAATAGCGAGCAGTACTTC; cdr3_aa: CASSFVNSEQYF
clone_size: few; d_call: NA; v_call: TRBV18; j_call: TRBJ1-3; cdr3_nt: TGTGCCAGCTCACCCTCCCGGGGTTCGACCTCTGGAAACACCATATATTTT; cdr3_aa: CASSPSRGSTSGNTIYF
clone_size: NA; d_call: TRBD1; v_call: TRBV3-1/TRBV3-2; j_call: TRBJ2-7; cdr3_nt: TGTGCCAGCAGCCAATCAGGACAGGGGGCGGTTAACTTC; cdr3_aa: CASSQSGQGAVNF
clone_size: NA; d_call: NA; v_call: TRBV15; j_call: TRBJ2-3; cdr3_nt: TGTGCCACCAGCAGATCGGGCAGGGGGCGCCTAGCGGGCACAGATACGCAGTATTTT; cdr3_aa: CATSRSGRGRLAGTDTQYF
clone_size: NA; d_call: TRBD1; v_call: TRBV5-5; j_call: TRBJ2-7; cdr3_nt: TGTGCCAGCAGCTTGGCCCCGACAGGGCTTCGGGAGCAGTACTTC; cdr3_aa: CASSLAPTGLREQYF
clone_size: NA; d_call: NA; v_call: TRBV7-2; j_call: TRBJ2-2; cdr3_nt: TGTGCCAGCAGCCTATCTGGGCCTCGCACCGGGGAGCTGTTTTTT; cdr3_aa: CASSLSGPRTGELFF
clone_size: NA; d_call: NA; v_call: TRBV5-6; j_call: TRBJ2-2; cdr3_nt: TGTGCCAGCAACCTTGCACTATCTGGGGAGCTGTTTTTT; cdr3_aa: CASNLALSGELFF